This entry features one TCR beta chain sequence. Its antigen is still unknown. The data belong to a study of cytomegalovirus exposure and HLA in healthy donors. The study's findings and limits: Evidence from a later analysis indicated that most CMV-associated TCR beta chains looked HLA-restricted.

Vbeta (60) and Jbeta (13) primers were used in the PCR. Libraries were prepared by immunoSEQ multiplex PCR; TCRdb keeps only in-frame clonotypes and omits some of them. The repertoire holds 150,000 or so clones, around 80% seen once, with 2% to 2.5% in the top ten. Trimming shortened V by 1 base and J by 3 bases, and 10 bases separated the two germline ends. Per germline, CDR1 SGHTA and CDR2 FQGNSA. The CDR3 sequence is 15 residues long. This receptor was obtained from a middle-aged man in good health and CMV-seronegative. This rearrangement joins TRBV7-2 to TRBJ1-5; tentative D call: TRBD1 (6 bases). The sequenced sample consisted of PBMCs. The CDR3 here is CASSLDRQVNQPQHF. CDR3 nucleotides: TGTGCCAGCAGCTTAGACCGACAGGTCAATCAGCCCCAGCATTTT.